This TCR beta chain was captured by sequencing in a study of blood T cells in healthy people across ages. General observations from the study: Observed TCR beta diversity per million T cells went down as age went up. This fall followed a roughly linear course with age. When set beside aged donors, long-lived donors presented more naive CD4+ cells and higher diversity.

Each sample yielded at least 5.5 micrograms of PBMC total RNA. Together with a sample-barcoded 5' primer, a J-beta primer mix was included in a second PCR lasting roughly 6 to 12 cycles. Each of the samples gave a minimum of 3 million paired-end reads that contained CDR3. Via MiXCR, TCRdb re-called the 5' RACE reads, giving one row per CDR3 protein. The data hold roughly 2 million distinct CDR3 sequences, with around 48% observed a single time. The V and J ends lost 3 bases and 10 bases respectively, with 15 bases between them. The CDR3 loop spans 13 amino acids. Germline assignment: CDR1 LNHNV and CDR2 YYDKDF (reference sequence). Comments on this clonotype: Its target is not known.

The sequence was obtained from a woman aged 40-49 years in good health. The sample was blood. This sequence joins TRBV15 and TRBJ1-2; possibly TRBD1 for D (6 bases). The CDR3 is CATSSDRNRDYTF. CDR3 sequence (DNA): TGTGCCACCAGCAGCGACAGGAATCGTGACTACACCTTC.